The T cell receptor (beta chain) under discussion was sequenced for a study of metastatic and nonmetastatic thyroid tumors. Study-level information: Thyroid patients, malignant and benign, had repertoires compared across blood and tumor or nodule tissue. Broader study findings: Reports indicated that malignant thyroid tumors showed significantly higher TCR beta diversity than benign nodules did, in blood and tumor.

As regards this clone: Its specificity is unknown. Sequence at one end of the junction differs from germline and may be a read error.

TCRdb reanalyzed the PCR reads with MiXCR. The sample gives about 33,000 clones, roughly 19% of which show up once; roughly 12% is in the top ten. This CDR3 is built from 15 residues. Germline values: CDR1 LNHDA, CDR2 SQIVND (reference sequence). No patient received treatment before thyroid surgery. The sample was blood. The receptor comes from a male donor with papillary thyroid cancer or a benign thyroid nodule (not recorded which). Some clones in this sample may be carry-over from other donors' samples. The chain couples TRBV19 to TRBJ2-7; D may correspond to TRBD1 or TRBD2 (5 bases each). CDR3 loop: CASRPGHGSPYEHYF. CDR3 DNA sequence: TGTGCCAGTAGACCGGGGCATGGGAGCCCCTACGAGCATTACTTC.